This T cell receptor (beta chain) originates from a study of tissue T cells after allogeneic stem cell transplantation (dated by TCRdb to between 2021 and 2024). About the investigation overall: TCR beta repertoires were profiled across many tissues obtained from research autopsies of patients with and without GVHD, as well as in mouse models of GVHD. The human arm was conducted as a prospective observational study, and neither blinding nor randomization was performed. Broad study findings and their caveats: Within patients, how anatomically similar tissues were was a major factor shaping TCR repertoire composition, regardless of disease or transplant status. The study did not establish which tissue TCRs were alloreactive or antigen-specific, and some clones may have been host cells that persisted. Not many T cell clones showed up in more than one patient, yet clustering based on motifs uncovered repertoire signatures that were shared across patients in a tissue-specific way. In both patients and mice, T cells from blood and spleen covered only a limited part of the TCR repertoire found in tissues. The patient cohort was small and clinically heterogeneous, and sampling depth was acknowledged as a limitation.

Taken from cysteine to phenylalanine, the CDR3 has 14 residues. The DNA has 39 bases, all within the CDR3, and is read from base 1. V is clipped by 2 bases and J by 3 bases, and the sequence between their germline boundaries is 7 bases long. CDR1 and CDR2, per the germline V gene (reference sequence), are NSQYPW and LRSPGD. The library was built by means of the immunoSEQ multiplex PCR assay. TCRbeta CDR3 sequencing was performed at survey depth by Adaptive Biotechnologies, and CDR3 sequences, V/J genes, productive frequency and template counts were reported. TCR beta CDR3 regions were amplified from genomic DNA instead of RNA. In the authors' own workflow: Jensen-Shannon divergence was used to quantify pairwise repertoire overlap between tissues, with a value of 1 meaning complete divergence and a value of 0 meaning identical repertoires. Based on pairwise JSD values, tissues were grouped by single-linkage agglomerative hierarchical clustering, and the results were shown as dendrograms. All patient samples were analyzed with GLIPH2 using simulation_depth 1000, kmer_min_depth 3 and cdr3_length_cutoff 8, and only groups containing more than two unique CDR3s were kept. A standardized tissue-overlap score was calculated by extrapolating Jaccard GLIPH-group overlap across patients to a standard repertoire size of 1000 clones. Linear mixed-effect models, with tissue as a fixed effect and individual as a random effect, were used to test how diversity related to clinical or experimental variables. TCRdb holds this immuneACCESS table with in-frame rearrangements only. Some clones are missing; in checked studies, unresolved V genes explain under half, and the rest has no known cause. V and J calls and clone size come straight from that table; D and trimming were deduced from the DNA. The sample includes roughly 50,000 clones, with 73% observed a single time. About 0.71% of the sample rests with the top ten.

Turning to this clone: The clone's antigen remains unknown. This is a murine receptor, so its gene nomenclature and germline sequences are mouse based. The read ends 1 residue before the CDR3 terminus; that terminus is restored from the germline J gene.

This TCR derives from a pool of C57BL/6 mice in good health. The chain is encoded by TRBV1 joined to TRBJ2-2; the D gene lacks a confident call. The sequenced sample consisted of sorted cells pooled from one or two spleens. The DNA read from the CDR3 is TGCACCTGCAGTGCACTCTTCGACACCGGGCAGCTCTAC. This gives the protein CTCSALFDTGQLY. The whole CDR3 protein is CTCSALFDTGQLYF. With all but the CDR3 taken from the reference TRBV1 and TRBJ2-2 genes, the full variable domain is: VTLLEQNPRWRLVPRGQAVNLRCILKNSQYPWMSWYQQDLQKQLQWLFTLRSPGDKEVKSLPGADYLATRVTDTELRLQVANMSQGRTLYCTCSALFDTGQLYFGEGSKLTVL.